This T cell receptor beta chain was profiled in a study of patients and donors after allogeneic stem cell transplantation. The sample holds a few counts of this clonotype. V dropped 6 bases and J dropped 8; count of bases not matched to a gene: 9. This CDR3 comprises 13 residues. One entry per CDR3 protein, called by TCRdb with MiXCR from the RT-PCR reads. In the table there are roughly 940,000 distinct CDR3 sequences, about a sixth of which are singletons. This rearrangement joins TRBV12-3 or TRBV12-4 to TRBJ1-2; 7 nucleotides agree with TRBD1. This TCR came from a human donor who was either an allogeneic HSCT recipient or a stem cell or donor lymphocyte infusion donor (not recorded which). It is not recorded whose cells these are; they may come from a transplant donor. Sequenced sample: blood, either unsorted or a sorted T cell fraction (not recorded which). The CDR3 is CASSPAQGGGYTF. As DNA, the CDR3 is TGTGCCAGCAGCCCAGCCCAGGGGGGAGGCTACACCTTC.